Listed below are T cell receptor beta chains from one sample, sequenced in a study of ipilimumab plus nivolumab after autologous stem cell transplantation. The table came from immunoSEQ multiplex PCR; TCRdb's copy has only in-frame clones and leaves some out. The sample carries roughly 16,000 clones, roughly four fifths recorded once. Source: PBMCs, taken in a trial of ipilimumab plus nivolumab as post-transplant consolidation. The origin of the receptors is a male donor with diffuse large B-cell lymphoma. Both conserved end residues are part of each CDR3. The D gene is left open where the match is weak. For some rows the clone size is stated as once, few or many, or as a class when expanded; others skip it.

V	J	size	D	DNA	CDR3
TRBV5-6	TRBJ2-3	NA	TRBD2	TGTGCCAGCAGCTTGGGTTTGACTAGCGCTTCAGATACGCAGTATTTT	CASSLGLTSASDTQYF
TRBV19	TRBJ2-7	NA	TRBD1	TGTGCCAGTAGTATAGATCCGGACAGGGCCGAGCAGTACTTC	CASSIDPDRAEQYF
TRBV6-6	TRBJ1-6	NA	NA	TGTGCCAGCAGTCAAAGGGACTCTTCACCCCTCCACTTT	CASSQRDSSPLHF
TRBV5-5	TRBJ2-7	NA	NA	TGTGCCAGCAGCTCTACCCCCCAGTACTCCTACGAGCAGTACTTC	CASSSTPQYSYEQYF
TRBV7-7	TRBJ2-1	NA	NA	TGTGCTAGCAGCCCTACGGACCCCGCCCGGGACAATGAGCAGTTCTTC	CASSPTDPARDNEQFF
TRBV7-9	TRBJ1-6	NA	NA	TGTGCCAGCAGCTCCGGGGGACCTGAGGCCCTCCACTTT	CASSSGGPEALHF
TRBV9	TRBJ1-5	NA	NA	TGTGCCAGCAGCTCACATTATAGCAATCAGCCCCAGCATTTT	CASSSHYSNQPQHF
TRBV7-9	TRBJ1-1	NA	TRBD1	TGTGCCAGCAGCTGGGGTGGACAGGGGCTCACTGAAGCTTTCTTT	CASSWGGQGLTEAFF
TRBV5-6	TRBJ2-3	NA	NA	TGTGCCAGCAGAAGTAGTCGGGGCACAGATACGCAGTATTTT	CASRSSRGTDTQYF
TRBV5-1	TRBJ2-5	few	NA	TGCGCCAGCAGCTTGAGCTCCAAGATCCAAGAGACCCAGTACTTC	CASSLSSKIQETQYF
TRBV7-8	TRBJ1-5	NA	NA	TGTGCCAGCAGCTTAGCAGTCACCATCAATCAGCCCCAGCATTTT	CASSLAVTINQPQHF
TRBV4-3	TRBJ2-1	NA	NA	TGCGCCAGCAGCTTACGACTAGGGGCCTACAATGAGCAGTTCTTC	CASSLRLGAYNEQFF
TRBV19	TRBJ1-2	NA	TRBD1	TGTGCCAGTAGGGGGACAGATTATGGCTACACCTTC	CASRGTDYGYTF
TRBV21-1	TRBJ1-5	few	NA	TGTGCCAGCAGCAAAGTGTGGGGGTGCAATCAGCCCCAGCATTTT	CASSKVWGCNQPQHF
TRBV2	TRBJ2-7	NA	TRBD2	TGTGCCAGCAGCGACGAGGGATTAGCGGGGGGTTACGAGCAGTACTTC	CASSDEGLAGGYEQYF
TRBV4-1	TRBJ2-7	NA	NA	TGCGCCAGCAGCCAAGGCGTCAGGGGCTACGAGCAGTACTTC	CASSQGVRGYEQYF
TRBV5-4	TRBJ2-5	NA	NA	TGTGCCAGCAGCCGGAGGAGAGTAGGGCTTTACCAAGAGACCCAGTACTTC	CASSRRRVGLYQETQYF
TRBV5-4	TRBJ1-4	once	TRBD1	TGTGCCAGCAGCTTGGGGGGACAGGGGGCGATTGGTGAAAAACTGTTTTTT	CASSLGGQGAIGEKLFF
TRBV5-4	TRBJ1-5	NA	NA	TGTGCCAGCAGCTTGGGGGGGAATAGCAATCAGCCCCAGCATTTT	CASSLGGNSNQPQHF
TRBV5-4	TRBJ2-5	NA	TRBD2	TGTGCCAGCAGGGCCCCGGGACTAGCGAGACAAGAGACCCAGTACTTC	CASRAPGLARQETQYF
TRBV7-3	TRBJ2-1	NA	TRBD2	TGTGCCAGCAGCTCGACTAGCGGGGGACCCAACAATGAGCAGTTCTTC	CASSSTSGGPNNEQFF
TRBV7-3	TRBJ2-3	once	TRBD2	TGTGCCAGCAGCACCCAGACTAGCGGGGGGCCTCTCGGTACGCAGTATTTT	CASSTQTSGGPLGTQYF
TRBV28	TRBJ1-4	NA	NA	TGTGCCAGCAAATGGTCAGGGATGGGTGAAAAACTGTTTTTT	CASKWSGMGEKLFF
TRBV9	TRBJ2-3	few	NA	TGTGCCAGCAGCGTAGATCAGCGCCCAGATACGCAGTATTTT	CASSVDQRPDTQYF
TRBV15	TRBJ2-7	NA	NA	TGTGCCACCAGCAGCAGCTACTACGAGCAGTACTTC	CATSSSYYEQYF
TRBV11-2	TRBJ1-4	once	TRBD1	TGTGCCAGCAGCCGGGACAGGGGTCATGAAAAACTGTTTTTT	CASSRDRGHEKLFF
TRBV5-4	TRBJ2-1	NA	TRBD1	TGTGCCAGCAGCCCCGGGACAGGGGGTTTTGAGCAGTTCTTC	CASSPGTGGFEQFF
TRBV14	TRBJ2-1	NA	TRBD2	TGTGCCAGCAGCCCCAGACTAGCGGGGGGTGCTGAGCAGTTCTTC	CASSPRLAGGAEQFF
TRBV5-1	TRBJ2-2	NA	NA	TGCGCCAGCAGCTTGTACGGGGGCGGCGGGGAGCTGTTTTTT	CASSLYGGGGELFF
TRBV6-6	TRBJ1-1	NA	TRBD1	TGTGCCAGCAGTACAGGGGGCGGGATCACTGAAGCTTTCTTT	CASSTGGGITEAFF
TRBV5-1	TRBJ1-5	NA	NA	TGCGCCAGCAGCTTGTATGCGGGACAGCCCCAGCATTTT	CASSLYAGQPQHF
TRBV5-4	TRBJ2-6	NA	NA	TGTGCCAGCAGCCCCCCCGGCAGGGGCTCTGGGGCCAACGTCCTGACTTTC	CASSPPGRGSGANVLTF
TRBV7-9	TRBJ2-1	NA	NA	TGTGCCAGCCCCAAGGGGACGCACAATGAGCAGTTCTTC	CASPKGTHNEQFF
TRBV27	TRBJ1-2	NA	NA	TGTGCCAGCAGTTTATCGTGGGATGGGTATGGCTACACCTTC	CASSLSWDGYGYTF
TRBV5-1	TRBJ2-5	NA	TRBD2	TGCGCCAGCAGCGTTAGCGGGGGGAGACAAGAGACCCAGTACTTC	CASSVSGGRQETQYF
TRBV9	TRBJ1-4	NA	TRBD1	TGTGCCAGCAGCCCCGCGGGACAGTTAAATGAAAAACTGTTTTTT	CASSPAGQLNEKLFF
TRBV18	TRBJ1-3	NA	NA	TGTGCCAGCTCACCACCGCATCTCAACCGGAGGAATGAGGACCGGGTGCATGTGTGGAACACCATATATTTT	CASSPPHLNRRNEDRVHVWNTIYF
TRBV6-4	TRBJ2-5	NA	NA	TGTGCCAGCAAACTCGGGCAGGGGAAAGAGACCCAGTACTTC	CASKLGQGKETQYF
TRBV7-6	TRBJ2-1	few	NA	TGTGCCAGCAGCCGAAGGCCCGGGTACAATGAGCAGTTCTTC	CASSRRPGYNEQFF
TRBV7-3	TRBJ2-5	NA	TRBD2	TGTGCCAGCAGCCCTAGCGGGGGGACCCACGGGACCCAGTACTTC	CASSPSGGTHGTQYF
TRBV18	TRBJ2-2	NA	TRBD1	TGTGCCAGCTGGGGACAGGGGAAGGCGAACACCGGGGAGCTGTTTTTT	CASWGQGKANTGELFF